Listed here are 10 T cell receptor beta chains from one sample, sequenced in a study of blood T cell repertoires in COVID-19. The method was immunoSEQ multiplex PCR; TCRdb's version includes in-frame clones alone and lacks a portion of them. The sample has some 130,000 clones, 55% to 75% seen once. The sample consisted of peripheral blood. The receptors were gathered from a woman in her 70s with acute or convalescent COVID-19.

The chain uses TRBV9 and TRBJ2-1, with D tentatively TRBD2 (6 bases). Trimming took 4 bases from V and 6 from J, leaving 17 bases between them. This CDR3 contains 15 residues. The germline CDR1 and CDR2 sequences are SGDLS and YYNGEE. The CDR3, as DNA: TGTGCCAGCAGCCCCCCGGGAGTACGATCCAATGAGCAGTTCTTC. Its translation: CASSPPGVRSNEQFF.

The V gene is TRBV5-8, the J gene TRBJ1-5; unclear D gene. CDR3 length: 13 amino acids. CDR1 is SGHTS, CDR2 YDEGEE, per germline. The ends were cut back, 1 base at V and 4 bases at J, with 6 bases in the middle. The CDR3 DNA follows: TGTGCCAGCAGCTTGAACAGAAATCAGCCCCAGCATTTT. Its translation is CASSLNRNQPQHF. The whole variable domain, remainder taken from reference TRBV5-8 and TRBJ1-5, is EAGVTQSPTHLIKTRGQQATLRCSPISGHTSVYWYQQALGLGLQFLLWYDEGEERNRGNFPPRFSGRQFPNYSSELNVNALELEDSALYLCASSLNRNQPQHFGDGTRLSIL.

The rearrangement uses TRBV7-2 and TRBJ2-1, with 8 bases lining up with TRBD2. This CDR3 comprises 14 residues. V shed 8 bases, J shed 7 bases, and the junction held 10 bases outside the gene matches. The germline V gene has CDR1 SGHTA and CDR2 FQGNSA. As DNA, the CDR3 is TGTGCCAGCCGGGGGGACGGGGGGGGGAATGAGCAGTTCTTC. This codes for CASRGDGGGNEQFF. Full variable domain (missing parts from reference TRBV7-2 and TRBJ2-1): GAGVSQSPSNKVTEKGKDVELRCDPISGHTALYWYRQSLGQGLEFLIYFQGNSAPDKSGLPSDRFSAERTGGSVSTLTIQRTQQEDSAVYLCASRGDGGGNEQFFGPGTRLTVL.

The chain carries TRBV6-5 and TRBJ1-6; 7 nucleotides align to TRBD1. The germline CDR1 and CDR2 sequences are MNHEY and SVGAGI. The CDR3 totals 16 residues. The V gene end was trimmed by 2 bases and the J gene end by 4 bases; junction bases not matched to a gene: 5. CDR3 nucleotide sequence: TGTGCCAGCAGTTACGAGGGGGCGGGGTATAATTCACCCCTCCACTTT. Translating gives CASSYEGAGYNSPLHF.

The J gene is TRBJ2-7, the V gene TRBV11-3, with D unresolved. This CDR3 comprises 14 residues. Germline values: CDR1 SGHNT, CDR2 YENEEA. The V end was cut by 0 bases, the J end by 0 bases, with 6 bases between. The CDR3 loop reads CASSLDRNSYEQYF. The DNA for the CDR3 is TGTGCCAGCAGCTTAGACAGAAACTCCTACGAGCAGTACTTC.

V gene TRBV19 combines with J gene TRBJ1-2; 8 positions agree with TRBD1. Germline V gene sequence: CDR1 LNHDA, CDR2 SQIVND (reference sequence). V shed 5 bases and J 4 bases; nucleotides not matched to a gene: 15. This CDR3 has 17 residues. The CDR3 DNA is TGTGCCAGTAGTGCCGGACAGGGAGAGCGGTGGATCTATGGCTACACCTTC. Protein sequence: CASSAGQGERWIYGYTF.

The V call is TRBV4-3, the J call TRBJ2-4, with D perhaps matching TRBD2 (5 bases). CDR3 length: 16 residues. V shed 2 bases and J shed 3 bases, with 14 bases lying between them. Germline lookup yields CDR1 LGHNA and CDR2 YSLEER. CDR3 in amino acids: CASSQWMDSSKNIQYF. CDR3 sequence (DNA): TGCGCCAGCAGCCAATGGATGGACTCGAGCAAAAACATTCAGTACTTC.

This clone was observed many times. In DNA, the CDR3 is TGTGCCAGCAGTTACTCGGAATATCAGGGGGAAGCTTTCTTT. This sequence encodes CASSYSEYQGEAFF. The chain joins TRBV6-5 to TRBJ1-1, with D maybe TRBD1 (6 bases). V was shortened by 0 bases and J by 8 bases, with 13 bases between the two germline ends. This CDR3 has 14 amino acids. CDR1 and CDR2 from the germline V gene are MNHEY and SVGAGI.

This clone showed up many times. The gene calls are TRBV5-4 and TRBJ1-2; TRBD1 matches at 7 bases. J was trimmed by 1 base and V by 4 bases; bases with no gene match: 13. In germline, CDR1 is SGHNT, CDR2 YYREEE (reference sequence). CDR3 length: 17 amino acids. The CDR3 nucleotides read TGTGCCAGCAGCCCGGGACAGACCTTCGCCTTTAACTATGGCTACACCTTC. It encodes CASSPGQTFAFNYGYTF.

V usage is TRBV9 and J usage is TRBJ1-2, with D unclear. V was cut by 2 bases and J by 4 bases, with 15 bases left in between. The CDR3 spans 15 residues. CDR1 is SGDLS and CDR2 is YYNGEE in the germline V gene. The CDR3 DNA is TGTGCCAGCAGCGTTTCGCGGGAGGGAAGCTATGGCTACACCTTC. Protein: CASSVSREGSYGYTF.